This T cell receptor beta chain was captured in a study of cytomegalovirus exposure and HLA in healthy donors. Study context: The study placed 80% to 90% of its approximately 400 genotyped donors in the Caucasian-associated ancestry cluster.

This CDR3 spans 14 amino acids. Germline assignment: CDR1 MNHEY and CDR2 SVGAGI. The germline V and J ends were trimmed by 9 bases and 4 bases, with 15 bases remaining between them. Study-wide points: Specificity of three CMV-associated chains for CMV antigens was verified in vitro. The authors reported that TCR beta sequences could predict HLA-A and HLA-B alleles. These predictions were accurate for most subjects in the first cohort.

The PCR made use of 60 Vbeta and 13 Jbeta primers. Data came from immunoSEQ multiplex PCR; TCRdb stores just in-frame clones and leaves some out. The repertoire has about 170,000 clones, around 80% of them found once; the top ten carry about 0.82%. On this clone: No antigen is known for it.

V and J are TRBV6-5 and TRBJ1-4, with D hard to call. Sequenced material: PBMCs. This receptor was taken from a woman younger than 30 in good health and CMV-seronegative. The CDR3 sequence: CARNADTCNEKLFF. CDR3 in DNA: TGTGCCAGGAACGCAGACACCTGTAATGAAAAACTGTTTTTT.